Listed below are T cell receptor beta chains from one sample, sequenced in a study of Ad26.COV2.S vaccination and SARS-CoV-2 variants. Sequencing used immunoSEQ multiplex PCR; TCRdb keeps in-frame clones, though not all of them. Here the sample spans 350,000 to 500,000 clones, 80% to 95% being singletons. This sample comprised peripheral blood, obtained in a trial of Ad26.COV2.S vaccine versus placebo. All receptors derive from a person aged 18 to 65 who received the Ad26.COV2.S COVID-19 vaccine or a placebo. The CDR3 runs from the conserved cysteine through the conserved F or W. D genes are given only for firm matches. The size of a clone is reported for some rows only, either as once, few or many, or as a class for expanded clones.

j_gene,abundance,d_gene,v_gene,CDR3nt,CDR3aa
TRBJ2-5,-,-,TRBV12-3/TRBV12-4,TGTGCCAGCAGTCCCCCCGTTCAAGAGACCCAGTACTTC,CASSPPVQETQYF
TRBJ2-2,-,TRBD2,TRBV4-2,TGTGCCAGCAGCCGTCGCGGGACTAGCGGGAGCCGGGAGCTGTTTTTT,CASSRRGTSGSRELFF
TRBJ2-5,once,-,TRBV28,TGTGCCAGCAGAACGATTCCGAAGGAGACCCAGTACTTC,CASRTIPKETQYF
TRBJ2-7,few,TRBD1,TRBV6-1,TGTGCCAGCAGTGAAAACCAGGGGACAGGGAAGAACGAGCAGTACTTC,CASSENQGTGKNEQYF
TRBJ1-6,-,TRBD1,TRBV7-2,TGTGCCAGCAGCTCCCCCGGTGGACAGGATTCACCCCTCCACTTT,CASSSPGGQDSPLHF
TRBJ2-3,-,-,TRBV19,TGTGCCAGCGGGGGCAGGGATAGCACAGATACGCAGTATTTT,CASGGRDSTDTQYF
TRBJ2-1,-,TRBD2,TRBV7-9,TGTGCCAGCAGGCTATTTGCCTCAGCGGGAAGGGATGAGCAGTTCTTC,CASRLFASAGRDEQFF
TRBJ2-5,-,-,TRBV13,TGTGCCAGCAGCTTGAACCTTGGACAGATACAAGAGACCCAGTACTTC,CASSLNLGQIQETQYF
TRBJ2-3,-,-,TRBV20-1,TGCAGTGCTAGTAGTCGAGGACCAGATACGCAGTATTTT,CSASSRGPDTQYF
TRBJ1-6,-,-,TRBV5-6,TGTGCCAGCAGCACGGATAACTCACCCCTCCACTTT,CASSTDNSPLHF
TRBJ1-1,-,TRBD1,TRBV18,TGTGCCAGCTCACCAAGGAGGGGGCGCGGAAACACTGAAGCTTTCTTT,CASSPRRGRGNTEAFF
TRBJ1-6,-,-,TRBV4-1,TGCGCCAGCAGCCAAGGGGACTTCGTGAATTCACCCCTCCACTTT,CASSQGDFVNSPLHF
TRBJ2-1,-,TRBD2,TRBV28,TGTGCCAGCACCTCCTCCGGGGGGGAGGAGGGCAATGAGCAGTTCTTC,CASTSSGGEEGNEQFF
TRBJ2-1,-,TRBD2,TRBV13,TGTGCCAGCAGCTTAGGAGGTTGGCGGGAGATACCCTACAATGAGCAGTTCTTC,CASSLGGWREIPYNEQFF
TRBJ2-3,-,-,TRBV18,TGTGCCAGCTCACCACCGACGGGAGACCGTGAAGATACGCAGTATTTT,CASSPPTGDREDTQYF
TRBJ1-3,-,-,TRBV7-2,TGTGCCAGCAGCCTCGGACCTAACCTCTCTGGAAACACCATATATTTT,CASSLGPNLSGNTIYF
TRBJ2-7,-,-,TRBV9,TGTGCCAGCAGCGTAGGCGGCAGTCCACACGAGCAGTACTTC,CASSVGGSPHEQYF
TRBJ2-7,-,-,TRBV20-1,TGCAGTGCTAGTGCCCTTCGACGGGACACAACCTACGAGCAGTACTTC,CSASALRRDTTYEQYF
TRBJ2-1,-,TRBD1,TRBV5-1,TGCGCCAGCAGCTCATCCGACAGGGGGCACTACAATGAGCAGTTCTTC,CASSSSDRGHYNEQFF
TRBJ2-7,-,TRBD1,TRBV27,TGTGCCAGCAGTTTGGACGACAGGGGCTACGAGCAGTACTTC,CASSLDDRGYEQYF
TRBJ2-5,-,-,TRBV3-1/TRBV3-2,TGTGCCAGCAGCCAAAAAGGGTTGCTCCAGGAGACCCAGTACTTC,CASSQKGLLQETQYF
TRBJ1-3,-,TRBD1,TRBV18,TGTGCCAGCTCACCTGCTCCCCATGGACAGGGTGACACCATATATTTT,CASSPAPHGQGDTIYF
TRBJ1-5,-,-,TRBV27,TGTGCCAGCAGTTTACTAGGGTTCAATCAGCCCCAGCATTTT,CASSLLGFNQPQHF
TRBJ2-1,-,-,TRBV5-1,TGCGCCAGCAGCTTTCGGCAGAAATACAATGAGCAGTTCTTC,CASSFRQKYNEQFF
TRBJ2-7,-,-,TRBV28,TGTGCCAGCAGTTTAGGGTTAGGGAATCGGTACGAGCAGTACTTC,CASSLGLGNRYEQYF
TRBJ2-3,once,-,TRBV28,TGTGCCTCCGTCAGGCTAGGCACAGATACGCAGTATTTT,CASVRLGTDTQYF
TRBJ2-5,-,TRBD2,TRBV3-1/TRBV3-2,TGTGCCAGCAGCCAAGTTAGCGGGAATGGGGGAGAGACCCAGTACTTC,CASSQVSGNGGETQYF
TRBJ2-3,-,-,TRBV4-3,TGCGCCAGCAGCCACTGGGGGGAGTACACAGATACGCAGTATTTT,CASSHWGEYTDTQYF
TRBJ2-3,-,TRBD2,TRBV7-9,TGTGCCAGCAGCTTAGGAGGTCTACTAGCGCCTTTT,CASSLGGLLAPF
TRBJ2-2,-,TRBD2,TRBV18,TGTGCCAGCTCGCCTAGCGGGAGACTGAACACCGGGGAGCTGTTTTTT,CASSPSGRLNTGELFF
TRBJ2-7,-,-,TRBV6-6,TGTGCCAGCAGTTCAACGAACTACGAGCAGTACTTC,CASSSTNYEQYF
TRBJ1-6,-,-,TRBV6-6,TGTGCCAGCAGTTACGCGAGGTCACCCCTCCACTTT,CASSYARSPLHF
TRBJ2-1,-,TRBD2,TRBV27,TGTGCCAGCAGAACGGGACTAGCGGCCTACAATGAGCAGTTCTTC,CASRTGLAAYNEQFF
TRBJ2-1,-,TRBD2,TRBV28,TGTGCCAGCAGTTTAAGGGGACTAGGATCATCTCGCTACAATGAGCAGTTCTTC,CASSLRGLGSSRYNEQFF
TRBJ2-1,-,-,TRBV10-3,TGTGCCATCAGTGATCCCCAACGCGGGCCGCGGTACAATGAGCAGTTCTTC,CAISDPQRGPRYNEQFF
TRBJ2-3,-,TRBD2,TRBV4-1,TGCGCCAGCAGCCAGGGACTAGCAGGATACACAGATACGCAGTATTTT,CASSQGLAGYTDTQYF
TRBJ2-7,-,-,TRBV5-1,TGCGCCAGCAGCTTGGGTTCGGGCGAGCAGTACTTC,CASSLGSGEQYF
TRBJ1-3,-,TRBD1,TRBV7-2,TGTGCCAGCAGCACCAGGACAGGGTACTCTGGAAACACCATATATTTT,CASSTRTGYSGNTIYF
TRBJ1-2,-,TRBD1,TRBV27,TGTGCCAGCAGTTTATCGCCAGGGGGCAACTATGGCTACACCTTC,CASSLSPGGNYGYTF
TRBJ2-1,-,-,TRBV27,TGTGCCAGCAGGTCTCCCACCCTTCGGGAGCAGTTCTTC,CASRSPTLREQFF
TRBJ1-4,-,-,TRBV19,TGTGCCAGTAGTATAGGGACCCGGCAGGGAAATGAAAAACTGTTTTTT,CASSIGTRQGNEKLFF
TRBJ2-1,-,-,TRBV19,TGTGCCAGTAGTCCCAACGGGGCCCCAGGGGAGCAGTTCTTC,CASSPNGAPGEQFF
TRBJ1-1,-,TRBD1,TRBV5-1,TGCGCCAGCAGCGTACTACAGGGGGGCACTGAAGCTTTCTTT,CASSVLQGGTEAFF
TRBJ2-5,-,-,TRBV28,TGTGCCAGCAGTTTGCCAGGGGTAGGAGAGACCCAGTACTTC,CASSLPGVGETQYF
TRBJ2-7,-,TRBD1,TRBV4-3,TGCGCCAGCAGCCAAGAGCGTCTAGGACAGGGGGGCGAGCAGTACTTC,CASSQERLGQGGEQYF
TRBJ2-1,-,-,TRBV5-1,TGCGCCAGCAGATTACGCAGTCCCAATGAGCAGTTCTTC,CASRLRSPNEQFF
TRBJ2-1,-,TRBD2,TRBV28,TGTGCCAGCAGTTTACGTCCAGCGGGGCATTACAATGAGCAGTTCTTC,CASSLRPAGHYNEQFF
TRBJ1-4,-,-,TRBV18,TGTGCCAGCTCACCGCGGTCGGGGGCGGCTAATGAAAAACTGTTTTTT,CASSPRSGAANEKLFF
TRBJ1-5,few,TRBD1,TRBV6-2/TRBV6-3,TGTGCCAGCAGTACACCGGGACAGGGTGAGGTTCAGCCCCAGCATTTT,CASSTPGQGEVQPQHF
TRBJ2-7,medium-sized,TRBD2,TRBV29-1,TGCAGCGTTGCCATCCTAGCGGGAGGACCCTACGAGCAGTACTTC,CSVAILAGGPYEQYF
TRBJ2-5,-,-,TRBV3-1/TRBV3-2,TGTGCCAGCAGCCAAGGGGGAGCGCAAGAGACCCAGTACTTC,CASSQGGAQETQYF
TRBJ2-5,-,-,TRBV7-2,TGTGCCAGCAGCTTAGCGGGGAAAGAGACCCAGTACTTC,CASSLAGKETQYF
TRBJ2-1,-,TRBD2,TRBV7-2,TGTGCCAGCAGCGGAGGGACTAGCGGGAGAGGGGAGCAGTTCTTC,CASSGGTSGRGEQFF
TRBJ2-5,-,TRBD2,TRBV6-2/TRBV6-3,TGTGCCAGCAGTTACGCCCTTGGCACTAGCGGGGGGGAGACCCAGTACTTC,CASSYALGTSGGETQYF